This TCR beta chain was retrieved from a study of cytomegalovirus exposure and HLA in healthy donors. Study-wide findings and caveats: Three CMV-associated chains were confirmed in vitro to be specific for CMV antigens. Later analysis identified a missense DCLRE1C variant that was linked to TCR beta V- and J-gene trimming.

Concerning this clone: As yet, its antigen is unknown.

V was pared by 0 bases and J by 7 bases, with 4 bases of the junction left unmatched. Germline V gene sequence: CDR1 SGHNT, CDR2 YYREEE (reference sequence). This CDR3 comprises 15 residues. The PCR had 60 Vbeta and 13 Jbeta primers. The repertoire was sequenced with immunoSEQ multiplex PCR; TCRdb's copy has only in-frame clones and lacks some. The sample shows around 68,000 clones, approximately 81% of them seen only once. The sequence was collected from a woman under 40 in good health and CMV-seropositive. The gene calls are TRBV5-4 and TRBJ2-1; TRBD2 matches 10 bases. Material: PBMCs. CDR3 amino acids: CASSLGSSGRNEQFF. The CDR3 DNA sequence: TGTGCCAGCAGCTTGGGCTCTAGCGGGAGAAATGAGCAGTTCTTC.